The sequence of this T cell receptor beta chain was determined in a study of OX40 agonist ivuxolimab in advanced cancers. Regarding the research as a whole: The costimulatory receptor OX40 (CD134) was targeted by ivuxolimab, a fully human IgG2 agonistic monoclonal antibody. Prior anti-PD-1, anti-PD-L1 or anti-CTLA-4 therapy was permitted, and checkpoint inhibitors had been received by around 39% of dose-escalation patients. Partial responses occurred in three dose-escalation patients: two with cutaneous melanoma and one with hepatocellular carcinoma. Intravenous ivuxolimab was administered to patients every 2 weeks at six dose levels: 0.01, 0.1, 0.3, 1.5, 3 and 10 mg/kg. A male proportion of 75% to 85% and a mean age of approximately 60 years, ranging from about 23 to 90, were recorded for the dose-escalation cohort. Among the approximately 54 dose-escalation patients, around 19 had hepatocellular carcinoma, some 15 melanoma, 9 renal cell carcinoma and 9 head and neck cancer. The paper describes the monotherapy dose-escalation part (N of about 50 patients) of the phase I trial of ivuxolimab. Peripheral TCRbeta sequencing was intended to test whether TCR sequence diversity was altered and clonal T-cell expansion was caused by ivuxolimab.

CDR1 and CDR2 are read off the germline V gene as LGHNT and FRNRAP. The CDR3 goes from the cysteine to the phenylalanine over 16 residues. The entry retains the CDR3 DNA only, 48 bases that are in frame from base 1. Germline trimming: 8 bases from V, 3 bases from J; junction bases outside gene matches: 8. For sequencing of the TCRbeta CDR3 region, genomic DNA was extracted from the sorted cells. The immunoSEQ Assay was used to sequence the TCRbeta CDR3 regions. Held by TCRdb, this immuneACCESS table contains in-frame sequences only and omits some clones. Under half of the omission traces to an unresolved V gene where checked; the cause of the rest is unknown. The sample table lists about 20,000 clones, roughly nine tenths of them with a count of one. The top ten hold roughly 15% of the sample. As concerns this clone: This clone's antigen is unknown. Base quality data are lacking; no much larger clone is found one base away.

The paper's findings and limits, for the study overall: Low levels of normalized T-cell clonal expansion were also shown by some nonresponding patients. Which antigens the clonally expanded peripheral T cells were specific for was not determined. On average, CD8+ T cells showed more expanded clones than CD4+ T cells after ivuxolimab. In the 0.1-3.0 mg/kg groups, partial responders were among the patients with the lowest normalized peripheral clonal expansion, particularly in CD8+ T cells. At doses of 0.1 to 3.0 mg/kg, clonal expansion of both CD4+ and CD8+ blood T cells was observed from baseline to week 6.

Patients with autoimmune disease history or receiving systemic immunosuppression were excluded from the trial. Peripheral blood for TCR sequencing was drawn from every dose cohort at baseline, at cycle 4 day 1 and at cycle 7 day 1. Samples were obtained from an open-label, multicenter, first-in-human phase I dose-escalation trial of ivuxolimab. Adults with locally advanced or metastatic melanoma, renal cell carcinoma, hepatocellular carcinoma or head and neck squamous cell carcinoma were enrolled in the trial. Before TCR sequencing, CD4+ and CD8+ T cells were separately sorted from peripheral blood.

The chain employs TRBV12-5 and TRBJ2-6; 9 central bases correspond to TRBD1. This clonotype originated in an adult with an advanced solid tumor such as melanoma, head and neck, liver or kidney cancer. Sample: CD4+ or CD8+ T cells sorted from blood, taken in a trial of the OX40 agonist ivuxolimab. The DNA sequence is given as TGTGCTAGTATCCGGGACAGGGTCTATGGGGCCAACGTCCTGACTTTC. Its protein product is CASIRDRVYGANVLTF.